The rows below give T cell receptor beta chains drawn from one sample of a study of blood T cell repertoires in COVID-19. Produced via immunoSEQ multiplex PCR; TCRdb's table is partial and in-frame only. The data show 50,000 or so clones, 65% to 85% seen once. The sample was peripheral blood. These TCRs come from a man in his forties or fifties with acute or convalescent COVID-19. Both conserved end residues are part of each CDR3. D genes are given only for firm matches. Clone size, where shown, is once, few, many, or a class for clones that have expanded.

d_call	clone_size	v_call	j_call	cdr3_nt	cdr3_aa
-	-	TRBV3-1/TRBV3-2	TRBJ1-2	TGTGCCAGCAGCCAAGGGAACAGGCCCTCGGACTACACCTTC	CASSQGNRPSDYTF
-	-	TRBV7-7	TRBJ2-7	TGTGCCAGCAGCGGAGGAACAGGGCTAATTTACGAGCAGTACTTC	CASSGGTGLIYEQYF
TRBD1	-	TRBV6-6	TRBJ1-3	TGTGCCAGCAGTTCGGGACAGGGGGCTGGAAACACCATATATTTT	CASSSGQGAGNTIYF
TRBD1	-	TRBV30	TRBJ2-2	TGTGCCTGGGAATCAGGGGGCGGCACCGGGGAGCTGTTTTTT	CAWESGGGTGELFF
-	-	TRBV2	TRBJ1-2	TGTGCCAGCAGTGCGACAGGTTACTATGGCTACACCTTC	CASSATGYYGYTF
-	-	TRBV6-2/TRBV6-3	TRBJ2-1	TGTGCCAGCAGTACACGGCGGGATCCCCTGGATGAGCAGTTCTTC	CASSTRRDPLDEQFF
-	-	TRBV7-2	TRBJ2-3	TGTGCCAGCAGCGGGCAGATCACAGATACGCAGTATTTT	CASSGQITDTQYF
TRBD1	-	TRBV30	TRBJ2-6	TGTGCCTGGAAGGCGGGACAGGGGGAGGTAGGGGCCAACGTCCTGACTTTC	CAWKAGQGEVGANVLTF
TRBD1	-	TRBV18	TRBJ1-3	TGTGCCAGCTCACCAAGCCCGGGACAGGGGGCCTTACCTGGAAACACCATATATTTT	CASSPSPGQGALPGNTIYF
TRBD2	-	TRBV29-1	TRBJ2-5	TGCAGCGCTGGGGGACTAGCCGAAACCCAGTACTTC	CSAGGLAETQYF
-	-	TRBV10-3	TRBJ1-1	TGTGCCATCAGTGAGTGGCAGGGAAACACTGAAGCTTTCTTT	CAISEWQGNTEAFF
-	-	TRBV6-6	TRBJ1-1	TGTGCCAGCAGTTATCCCCAGGGACAAAACACTGAAGCTTTCTTT	CASSYPQGQNTEAFF
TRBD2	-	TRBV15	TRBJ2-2	TGTGCCACCAGCAGCCAATTTGCGGGAGGTAACACCGGGGAGCTGTTTTTT	CATSSQFAGGNTGELFF
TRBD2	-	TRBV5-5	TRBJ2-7	TGTGCCAGCAGCTCCGCTCGACTAGCGGGAGTGAACGAGCAGTACTTC	CASSSARLAGVNEQYF
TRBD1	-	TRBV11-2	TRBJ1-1	TGTGCCAGCAGACTCGGACAGGGGTATAACACTGAAGCTTTCTTT	CASRLGQGYNTEAFF
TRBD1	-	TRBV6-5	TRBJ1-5	TGTGCCAGCAGGTCTACCCCGGGACAGGAGCATTTT	CASRSTPGQEHF
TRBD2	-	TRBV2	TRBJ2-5	TGTGCCAGCAGTTGGACTAGCGGAAAGGAGACCCAGTACTTC	CASSWTSGKETQYF
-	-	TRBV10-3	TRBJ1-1	TGTGCCATCAGTGAGGCGGACAGCGGAGCATCGCCGGCTTTCTTT	CAISEADSGASPAFF
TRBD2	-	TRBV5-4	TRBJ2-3	TGTGCCAGCAGGCCGACTAGCGGGGCGAGGGATACGCAGTATTTT	CASRPTSGARDTQYF
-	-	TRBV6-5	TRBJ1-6	TGTGCCACCACCCAGCAGGATTCACCCCTCCACTTT	CATTQQDSPLHF
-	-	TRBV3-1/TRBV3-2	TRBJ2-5	TGTGCCAGCAGCTCGAAACAGGGTCCGACCCAGTACTTC	CASSSKQGPTQYF
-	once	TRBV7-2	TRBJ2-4	TGTGCCAGCAGGGAGGGGAGCAGGTCTGCCAAAAACATTCAGTACTTC	CASREGSRSAKNIQYF
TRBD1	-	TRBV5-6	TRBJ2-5	TGTGCCAGCAGCTTGGGGATCCGGACAGGGGGCATGGAGACCCAGTACTTC	CASSLGIRTGGMETQYF
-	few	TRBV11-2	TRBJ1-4	TGTGCCAGCAGCCGACTACAACGCGGGGAGAATGAAAAACTGTTTTTT	CASSRLQRGENEKLFF
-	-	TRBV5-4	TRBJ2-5	TGTGCCAGCAGCTGGCAACTAGTCCAAGAGACCCAGTACTTC	CASSWQLVQETQYF
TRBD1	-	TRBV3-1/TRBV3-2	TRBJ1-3	TGTGCCAGCAGCCCCTTTGACAGGGTGTTATCCGCCATATATTTT	CASSPFDRVLSAIYF
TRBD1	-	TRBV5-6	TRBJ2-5	TGTGCCAGCAGCTTAACAGGGGGCGGGGAGGAGACCCAGTACTTC	CASSLTGGGEETQYF
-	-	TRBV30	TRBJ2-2	TGTGCCTGGAGTCAAACTAGCATCACCGGGGAGCTGTTTTTT	CAWSQTSITGELFF
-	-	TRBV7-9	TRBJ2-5	TGTGCCAGCAGCCGTCCCGGCGGGGTCGAGACCCAGTACTTC	CASSRPGGVETQYF
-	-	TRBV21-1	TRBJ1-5	TGTGCCAGCAGCTCAAGGGGGGGCCAGCCCCAGCATTTT	CASSSRGGQPQHF
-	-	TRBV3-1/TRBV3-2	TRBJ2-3	TGTGCCAGCAGTCTCACAGATACGCAGTATTTT	CASSLTDTQYF
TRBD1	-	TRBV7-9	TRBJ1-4	TGTGCCAGCAGCTTAGGACAGGGGGCGATCTTGGTTGAAAAACTGTTTTTT	CASSLGQGAILVEKLFF
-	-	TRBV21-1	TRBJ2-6	TGTGCCAGCAGCAAAGAGGGGAGCGGGTCTGGGGCCAACGTCCTGACTTTC	CASSKEGSGSGANVLTF
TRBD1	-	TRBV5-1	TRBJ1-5	TGCGCCAGCAGACCGGGGACAGGGGGCAATCAGCCCCAGCATTTT	CASRPGTGGNQPQHF
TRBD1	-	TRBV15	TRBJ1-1	TGTGCCACCAGCAGACGAGGGACAGGGGTTACCGCTTTCTTT	CATSRRGTGVTAFF
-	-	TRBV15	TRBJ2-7	TGTGCCACCAGCAGAGATACGACAGGTATGGACGAGCAGTACTTC	CATSRDTTGMDEQYF
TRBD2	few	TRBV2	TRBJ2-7	TGTGCCAGCACCCTCAGCGGGAGCTCCTACGAGCAGTACTTC	CASTLSGSSYEQYF
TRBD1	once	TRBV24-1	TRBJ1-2	TGTGCCACCAGTGATACCCTACAGGGGTATGGCTACACCTTC	CATSDTLQGYGYTF
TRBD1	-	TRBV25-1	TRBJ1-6	TGTGCCAGCAGGGCAGGGGGCGCCCATAATTCACCCCTCCACTTT	CASRAGGAHNSPLHF
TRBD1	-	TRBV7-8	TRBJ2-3	TGTGCCAGCAGCTACAGGGGCGCAGATACGCAGTATTTT	CASSYRGADTQYF
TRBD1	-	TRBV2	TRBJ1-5	TGTGCCAGCAGTGCCGGGACAGGCCGCAATCAGCCCCAGCATTTT	CASSAGTGRNQPQHF
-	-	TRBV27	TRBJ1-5	TGTGCCAGCAGTTTATCCGGCCCAGGGCCCCAGCATTTT	CASSLSGPGPQHF
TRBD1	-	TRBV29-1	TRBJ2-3	TGCAGCGTGGGACAGGGGAGCACAGATACGCAGTATTTT	CSVGQGSTDTQYF
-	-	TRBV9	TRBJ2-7	TGTGCCAGCAGCGGCAACGCCATTAGCTCCTACGAGCAGTACTTC	CASSGNAISSYEQYF
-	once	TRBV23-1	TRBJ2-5	TGCGCCAGCAGGAAGGTCCGGGACAACCACTTCCAAGAGACCCAGTACTTC	CASRKVRDNHFQETQYF
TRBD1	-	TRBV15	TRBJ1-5	TGTGCCACCAGCAGAGATCAGGGGGGTAATCAGCCCCAGCATTTT	CATSRDQGGNQPQHF
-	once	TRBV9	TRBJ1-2	TGTGCCAGCAGCGTAGCAGGGCCCAACTATGGCTACACCTTC	CASSVAGPNYGYTF
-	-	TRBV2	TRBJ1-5	TGTGCCAGCAGCCTGACAGTTAATAGCAATCAGCCCCAGCATTTT	CASSLTVNSNQPQHF
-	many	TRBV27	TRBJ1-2	TGTGCCAGCAGTTTATCTCCCGGGATGAAAGGCTACACCTTC	CASSLSPGMKGYTF
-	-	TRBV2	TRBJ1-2	TGTGCCAGCAGTAGAGAGGGCCGTGGCTACACCTTC	CASSREGRGYTF
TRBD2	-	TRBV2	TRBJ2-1	TGTGCCAGCAGGGGACTAGCGGGCGTCAATGAGCAGTTCTTC	CASRGLAGVNEQFF
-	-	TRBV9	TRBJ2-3	TGTGCCAGCAGGAGCGATACGCAGTATTTT	CASRSDTQYF
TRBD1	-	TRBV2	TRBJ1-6	TGTGCCAGCAGTGCAAGGGGGCAAATTAATTCACCCCTCCACTTT	CASSARGQINSPLHF
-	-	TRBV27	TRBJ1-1	TGTGCCAGCAGTTTATCGGCGAACACTGAAGCTTTCTTT	CASSLSANTEAFF
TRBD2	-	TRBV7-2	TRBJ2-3	TGTGCCAGCAGCCCCGAGCCGGGACTAGCCCGTAATACGCAGTATTTT	CASSPEPGLARNTQYF
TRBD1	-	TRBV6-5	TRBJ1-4	TGTGCCAGCAGCAGACAGGGGACCCTTGAAAAACTGTTTTTT	CASSRQGTLEKLFF
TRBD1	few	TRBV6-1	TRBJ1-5	TGTGCCAGCAGTGGCCGTGGGCAGGGGGCGCTTGAGCCCCAGCATTTT	CASSGRGQGALEPQHF
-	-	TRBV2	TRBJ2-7	TGTGCCAGCCGAAAACAGGAATTCTCCTACGAGCAGTACTTC	CASRKQEFSYEQYF
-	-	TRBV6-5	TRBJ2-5	TGTGCCAGCCAGTCGAGGAGGCGCCAAGAGACCCAGTACTTC	CASQSRRRQETQYF
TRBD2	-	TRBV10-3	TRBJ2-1	TGTGCCATCAGTCTAGCGGAGTACAATGAGCAGTTCTTC	CAISLAEYNEQFF